Below, 18 T cell receptor beta chains from the same sample are listed, as sequenced in a study of Graves' ophthalmopathy and Graves' hyperthyroidism. RNA transcripts served as template for amplifying TCR beta CDR3 sequences. RT-PCR in the first round used HTBI primers; a second-round multiplex PCR followed. One entry per CDR3 protein results from TCRdb running MiXCR on the multiplex PCR reads. The top ten clones hold 44% of a sample with hundreds of thousands of distinct CDR3 sequences, 35% to 50% of them seen once. Sequenced sample: peripheral blood. These TCRs come from an adult man with Graves' ophthalmopathy.

This clonotype was detected only a few times. The rearrangement links TRBV12-3 or TRBV12-4 to TRBJ1-6, with 7 bases lining up with TRBD1. This CDR3 is 16 amino acids long. V shed 6 bases and J 2 bases; nucleotides not matched to a gene: 7. DNA of the CDR3: TGTGCCAGCAGCTCGGGACAGCCTACCTATAATTCACCCCTCCACTTT. Its protein product is CASSSGQPTYNSPLHF.

This clonotype occurred once. A much larger clonotype is one base distant, so this may be a read error. The rearrangement joins TRBV11-1 to TRBJ1-5; possibly TRBD1 for D (5 bases). Germline values: CDR1 SGHAT, CDR2 FQDESV (reference sequence). The CDR3 loop spans 14 amino acids. The CDR3 reads CAGSSDTGLQPQHF. CDR3 DNA: TGTGCCGGCAGCTCGGACACGGGCCTTCAGCCCCAGCATTTT.

This clonotype was counted a few times. V usage is TRBV7-9 and J usage is TRBJ2-2; D is ambiguous. V gave up 5 bases and J gave up 8 bases, with 15 bases separating them. This CDR3 comprises 14 residues. The germline CDR1 and CDR2 sequences are SEHNR and FQNEAQ (reference sequence). CDR3 amino acids: CASSTPGMGGELFF. In DNA, the CDR3 is TGTGCCAGCAGCACCCCGGGTATGGGGGGGGAGCTGTTTTTT.

This clonotype was picked up one time. CDR3 sequence reads: CSVKDRGANTEAFF. The CDR3 DNA follows: TGCAGCGTCAAAGACAGGGGTGCGAACACTGAAGCTTTCTTT. The chain uses TRBV29-1 and TRBJ1-1; 8 bases fit TRBD1. Germline V gene lookup returns CDR1 SQVTM and CDR2 ANQGSEA. The length of the CDR3 is 14 residues. The V segment lost 6 bases and the J segment 1 base; nucleotides outside the gene matches: 7.

Remarks on this clonotype: This likely comes from a read error, as the CDR3 has no conserved phenylalanine or tryptophan at its end. The DNA is omitted, as the CDR3 cannot be located on it reliably, and the CDR3 follows TCRdb's listing. The chain couples TRBV15 to TRBJ2-5. CDR1 LNHNV and CDR2 YYDKDF come from the germline V gene (reference sequence). The CDR3 totals 9 residues, both ends included. The CDR3 spells CATSREDGP.

The chain links TRBV20-1 to TRBJ2-2; D call uncertain. This CDR3 contains 13 residues. The germline V and J ends were trimmed by 7 bases and 2 bases, with 11 bases remaining between them. Germline V gene sequence: CDR1 DFQATT, CDR2 SNEGSKA (reference sequence). The CDR3, as DNA: TGCAGTGTTAGGAAGTATAACACCGGGGAGCTGTTTTTT. Its translation is CSVRKYNTGELFF.

This clonotype appeared a few times. This chain joins TRBV12-3 or TRBV12-4 and TRBJ2-5; D is ambiguous. V was shortened by 10 bases and J by 1 base, with 13 bases between the two germline ends. This CDR3 is 13 amino acids long. The CDR3 DNA follows: TGTGCCACCTCCCTTGGCCCCCAAGAGACCCAGTACTTC. Protein product: CATSLGPQETQYF.

This clonotype came up a few times. The chain employs TRBV2 and TRBJ2-7, with a possible D match to TRBD1 (5 bases). Between the trimmed V and J ends, which lost 0 bases and 1 base, there was a span of 10 bases. CDR3 length equals 15 residues. Germline V lookup: CDR1 SNHLY, CDR2 FYNNEI. CDR3 sequence (DNA): TGTGCCAGCAGTGAAGCGCAGGGATTTTCCTACGAGCAGTACTTC. Translating it yields CASSEAQGFSYEQYF.

This clonotype showed up just a few times. CDR3 in amino acids: CASSVGVEGYEQYF. In nucleotides, the CDR3 is TGTGCCAGCAGCGTAGGGGTCGAGGGCTACGAGCAGTACTTC. The V call is TRBV9, the J call TRBJ2-7; perhaps TRBD2 as D (5 bases). The CDR3 spans 14 residues. CDR1 and CDR2 from the germline V gene are SGDLS and YYNGEE. V was cut by 0 bases and J by 3 bases, with 10 bases left in between.

This chain connects TRBV25-1 to TRBJ1-1; 7 bases are a match to TRBD1. The J segment lost 5 bases and the V segment lost 8 bases, leaving 11 bases of the junction unmatched. The CDR3 runs to 14 residues. Germline assignment: CDR1 MGHDK and CDR2 SYGVNS. The CDR3 spells CASLGDRAKTEAFF. DNA for the CDR3: TGTGCCAGCTTGGGAGACAGGGCCAAGACTGAAGCTTTCTTT.

This clonotype came up many times. The chain carries TRBV29-1 and TRBJ1-1; possible D gene TRBD1, 6 bases. The CDR3 spans 11 residues. Germline V CDR1 and CDR2: SQVTM, ANQGSEA. V was trimmed by 5 bases and J by 5 bases, leaving 9 bases between them. CDR3 amino acids: CSVNRVTEAFF. CDR3 bases: TGCAGCGTTAACAGGGTTACTGAAGCTTTCTTT.

This clonotype was seen a few times. The J gene is TRBJ1-1, the V gene TRBV20-1; 12 bases fit TRBD1. Germline loops: CDR1 DFQATT, CDR2 SNEGSKA (reference sequence). The V gene end was trimmed by 3 bases and the J gene end by 3 bases; junction bases not matched to a gene: 8. This CDR3 comprises 16 residues. The CDR3 nucleotides read TGCAGTGCTAGGGGACAGGGGGCGAAGATGGACACTGAAGCTTTCTTT. This encodes CSARGQGAKMDTEAFF.

Notes on this clonotype: Mismatch with germline at one junction end may stem from a read error. The gene calls are TRBV20-1 and TRBJ2-2; D possibly corresponds to TRBD2 (5 bases). The CDR3 runs 16 residues. Germline values: CDR1 DFQATT, CDR2 SNEGSKA (reference sequence). The CDR3 loop is CSAAQPTATNTGEPFF. CDR3 nucleotide sequence: TGCAGTGCCGCACAACCAACGGCAACGAACACCGGGGAGCCGTTTTTT.

This clonotype showed up just a few times. An end of the junction differs from the germline gene, which may be a read error. The V call is TRBV11-2, the J call TRBJ2-5; the D is unclear. This CDR3 is built from 15 residues. From germline, CDR1 is SGHAT and CDR2 FQNNGV. The CDR3, as DNA: TGCGCCAGCAGCCAAGAAGCGCTAGGCCAAGAGACCCAGTACTTC. It translates to CASSQEALGQETQYF.

This clonotype was seen a few times. The chain couples TRBV2 to TRBJ2-7, with D possibly TRBD2 on 6 matching bases. V was shortened by 7 bases and J by 4 bases, with 14 bases between the two germline ends. Looked up from germline, CDR1 is SNHLY and CDR2 is FYNNEI. CDR3 length: 13 amino acids. This chain's CDR3 is CASKGDSRYEQYF. CDR3 nucleotides: TGTGCCAGCAAAGGGGACTCCCGGTACGAGCAGTACTTC. Together with reference TRBV2 and TRBJ2-7, the CDR3 gives the full variable domain: EPEVTQTPSHQVTQMGQEVILRCVPISNHLYFYWYRQILGQKVEFLVSFYNNEISEKSEIFDDQFSVERPDGSNFTLKIRSTKLEDSAMYFCASKGDSRYEQYFGPGTRLTVT.

Regarding this clonotype: A junction end diverges from the germline sequence, so it may reflect a read error. V and J are TRBV24-1 and TRBJ2-7; D ambiguous. CDR3 length equals 13 residues. Germline V gene data show CDR1 as KGHDR and CDR2 as SFDVKD. This CDR3 reads CASSDPILNEQYF. The CDR3 bases are TGTGCCAGCAGTGACCCCATCCTGAACGAGCAGTACTTC.

The table lists this clonotype with many counts. The chain combines TRBV29-1 with TRBJ2-7; D possibly matches TRBD1 or TRBD2 (5 bases each). Germline V gene sequence: CDR1 SQVTM, CDR2 ANQGSEA. Trimming took 1 base from V and 5 from J, leaving 12 bases between them. The CDR3 sequence is 13 residues long. The CDR3 loop is CSVEGGARDEQYF. CDR3 in DNA: TGCAGCGTTGAAGGAGGGGCGCGTGACGAGCAGTACTTC.

This chain joins TRBV7-9 and TRBJ2-5; TRBD2 agrees at 8 bases. CDR1 and CDR2 (germline): SEHNR, FQNEAQ (reference sequence). This CDR3 has 15 residues. V lost 5 bases to trimming and J lost 2 bases; unmatched junction nucleotides: 7. The CDR3 nucleotides read TGTGCCAGCAGCCAAGATTTAGCGGGACAAGAGACCCAGTACTTC. Translated: CASSQDLAGQETQYF.